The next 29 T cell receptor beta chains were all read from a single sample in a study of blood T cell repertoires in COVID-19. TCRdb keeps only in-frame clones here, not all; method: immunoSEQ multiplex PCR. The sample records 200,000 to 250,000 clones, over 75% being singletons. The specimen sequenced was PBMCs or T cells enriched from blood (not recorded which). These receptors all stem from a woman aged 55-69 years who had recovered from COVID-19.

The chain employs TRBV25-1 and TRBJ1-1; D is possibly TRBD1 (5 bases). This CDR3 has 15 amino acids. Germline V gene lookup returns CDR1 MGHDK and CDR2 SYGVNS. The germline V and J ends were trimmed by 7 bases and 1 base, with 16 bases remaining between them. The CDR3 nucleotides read TGTGCCAGCATCACTCCCAGGGCGGAGAACACTGAAGCTTTCTTT. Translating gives CASITPRAENTEAFF.

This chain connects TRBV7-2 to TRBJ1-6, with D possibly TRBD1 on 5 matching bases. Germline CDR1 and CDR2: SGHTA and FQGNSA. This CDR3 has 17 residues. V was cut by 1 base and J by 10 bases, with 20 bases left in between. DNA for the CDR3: TGTGCCAGCAGCTTAGGTGGTTGGAGCAGGGAGGGATCACCCCTCCACTTT. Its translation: CASSLGGWSREGSPLHF.

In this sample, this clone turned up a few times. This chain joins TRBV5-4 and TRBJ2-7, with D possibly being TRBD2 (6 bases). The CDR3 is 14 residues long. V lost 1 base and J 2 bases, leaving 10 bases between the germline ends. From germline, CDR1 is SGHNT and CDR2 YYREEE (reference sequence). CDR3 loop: CASSLRGGTYEQYF. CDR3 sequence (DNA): TGTGCCAGCAGCTTGAGGGGCGGGACCTACGAGCAGTACTTC.

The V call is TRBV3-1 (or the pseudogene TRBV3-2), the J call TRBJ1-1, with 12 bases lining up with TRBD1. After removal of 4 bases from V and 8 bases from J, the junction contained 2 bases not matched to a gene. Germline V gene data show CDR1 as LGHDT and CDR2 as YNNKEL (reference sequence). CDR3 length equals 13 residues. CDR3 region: CASSPGTGGEAFF. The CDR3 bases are TGTGCCAGCAGCCCAGGGACAGGGGGCGAAGCTTTCTTT.

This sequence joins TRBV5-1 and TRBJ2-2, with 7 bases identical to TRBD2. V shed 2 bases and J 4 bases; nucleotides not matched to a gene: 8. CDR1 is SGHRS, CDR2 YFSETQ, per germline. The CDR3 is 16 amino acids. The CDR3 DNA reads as TGCGCCAGCAGCTTAAACCGGGACTATACCACCGGGGAGCTGTTTTTT. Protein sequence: CASSLNRDYTTGELFF.

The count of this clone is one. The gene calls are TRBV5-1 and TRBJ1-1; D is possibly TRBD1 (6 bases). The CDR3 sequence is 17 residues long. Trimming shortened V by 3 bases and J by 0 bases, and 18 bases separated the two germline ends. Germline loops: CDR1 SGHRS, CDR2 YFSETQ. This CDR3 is CASSSTTRTDMNTEAFF. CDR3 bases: TGCGCCAGCAGCTCGACGACTCGGACAGATATGAACACTGAAGCTTTCTTT.

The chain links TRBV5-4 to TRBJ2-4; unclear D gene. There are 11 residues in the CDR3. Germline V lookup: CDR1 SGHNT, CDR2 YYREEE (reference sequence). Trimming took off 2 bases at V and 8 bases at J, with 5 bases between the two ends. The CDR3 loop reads CASSLEDIQYF. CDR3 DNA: TGTGCCAGCAGCTTAGAGGACATTCAGTACTTC. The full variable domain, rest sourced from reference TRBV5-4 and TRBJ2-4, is ETGVTQSPTHLIKTRGQQVTLRCSSQSGHNTVSWYQQALGQGPQFIFQYYREEENGRGNFPPRFSGLQFPNYSSELNVNALELDDSALYLCASSLEDIQYFGAGTRLSVL.

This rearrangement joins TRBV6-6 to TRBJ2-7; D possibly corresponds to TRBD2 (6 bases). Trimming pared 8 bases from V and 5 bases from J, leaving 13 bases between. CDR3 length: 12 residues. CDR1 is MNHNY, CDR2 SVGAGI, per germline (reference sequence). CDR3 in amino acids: CASGGSGNEQYF. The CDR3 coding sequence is TGTGCCAGCGGGGGTAGCGGTAACGAGCAGTACTTC.

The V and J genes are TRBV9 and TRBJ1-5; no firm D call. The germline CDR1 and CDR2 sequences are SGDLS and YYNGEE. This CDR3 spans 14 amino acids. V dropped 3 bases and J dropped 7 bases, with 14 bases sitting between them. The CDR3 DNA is TGTGCCAGCAGCGGAGGAGTGGGAGGACAGCCCCAGCATTTT. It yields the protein CASSGGVGGQPQHF.

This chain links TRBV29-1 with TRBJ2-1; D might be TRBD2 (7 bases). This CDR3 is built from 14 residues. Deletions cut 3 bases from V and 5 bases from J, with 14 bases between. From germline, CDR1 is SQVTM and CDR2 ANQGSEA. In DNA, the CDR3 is TGCAGCGTTGATTCGGGGGGCCATCACAATGAGCAGTTCTTC. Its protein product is CSVDSGGHHNEQFF.

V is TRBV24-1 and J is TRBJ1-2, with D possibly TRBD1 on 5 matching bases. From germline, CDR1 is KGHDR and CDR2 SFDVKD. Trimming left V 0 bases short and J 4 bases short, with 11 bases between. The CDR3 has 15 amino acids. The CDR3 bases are TGTGCCACCAGTGATTTGAGCGGGACTCCCTATGGCTACACCTTC. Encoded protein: CATSDLSGTPYGYTF.

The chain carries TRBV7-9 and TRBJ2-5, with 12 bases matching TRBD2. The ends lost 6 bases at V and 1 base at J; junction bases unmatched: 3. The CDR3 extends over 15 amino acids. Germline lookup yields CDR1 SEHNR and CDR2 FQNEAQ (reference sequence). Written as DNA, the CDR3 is TGTGCCAGCAGTGGACTAGCGGGACTCCAAGAGACCCAGTACTTC. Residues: CASSGLAGLQETQYF.

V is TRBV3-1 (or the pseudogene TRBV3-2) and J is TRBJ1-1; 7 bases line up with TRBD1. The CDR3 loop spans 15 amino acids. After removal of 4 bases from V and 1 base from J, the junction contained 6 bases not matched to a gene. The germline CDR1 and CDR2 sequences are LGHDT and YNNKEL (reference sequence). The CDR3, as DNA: TGTGCCAGCAGCCCTTCTGGGACAGCGAACACTGAAGCTTTCTTT. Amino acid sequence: CASSPSGTANTEAFF.

The CDR3 region has the DNA TGTGCCAGCAGTAGACAGACAGGGGATGGCTACACCTTC. Its translation is CASSRQTGDGYTF. V usage is TRBV6-5 and J usage is TRBJ1-2; 8 bases agree with TRBD1. The CDR3 is 13 residues long. Germline CDR1 and CDR2: MNHEY and SVGAGI. With 5 bases clipped from V and 6 bases from J, the junction kept 5 bases outside the gene matches.

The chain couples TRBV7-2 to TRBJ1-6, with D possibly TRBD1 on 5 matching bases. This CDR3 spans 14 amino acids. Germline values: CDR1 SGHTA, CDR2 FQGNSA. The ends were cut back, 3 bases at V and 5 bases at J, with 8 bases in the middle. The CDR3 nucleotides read TGTGCCAGCAGCTTGGGGGGTAATAATTCACCCCTCCACTTT. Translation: CASSLGGNNSPLHF.

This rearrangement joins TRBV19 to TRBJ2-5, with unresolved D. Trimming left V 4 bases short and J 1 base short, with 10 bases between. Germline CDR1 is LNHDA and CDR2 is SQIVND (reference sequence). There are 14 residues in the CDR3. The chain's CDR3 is CASSTPGLQETQYF. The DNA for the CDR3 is TGTGCCAGTAGTACTCCTGGGCTCCAAGAGACCCAGTACTTC.

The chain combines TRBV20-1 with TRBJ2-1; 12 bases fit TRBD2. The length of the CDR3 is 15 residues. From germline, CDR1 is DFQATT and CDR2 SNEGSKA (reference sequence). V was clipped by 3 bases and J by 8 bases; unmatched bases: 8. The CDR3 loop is CSASWLAGGRDEQFF. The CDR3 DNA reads TGCAGTGCTAGTTGGCTAGCGGGGGGGCGCGATGAGCAGTTCTTC.

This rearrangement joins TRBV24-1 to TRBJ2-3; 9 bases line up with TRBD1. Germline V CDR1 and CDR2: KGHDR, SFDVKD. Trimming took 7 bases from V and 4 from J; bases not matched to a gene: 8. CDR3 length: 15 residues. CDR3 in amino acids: CATRSGTGPSDTQYF. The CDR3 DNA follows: TGTGCCACCAGATCCGGGACAGGGCCATCAGATACGCAGTATTTT.

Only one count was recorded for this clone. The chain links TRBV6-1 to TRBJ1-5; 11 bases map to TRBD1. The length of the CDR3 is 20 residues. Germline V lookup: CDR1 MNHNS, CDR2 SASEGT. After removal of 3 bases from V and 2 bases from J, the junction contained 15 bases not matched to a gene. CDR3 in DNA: TGTGCCAGCAGTGATCCCTCGGACAGGGGGCAATCCCGGGGCAATCAGCCCCAGCATTTT. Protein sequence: CASSDPSDRGQSRGNQPQHF.

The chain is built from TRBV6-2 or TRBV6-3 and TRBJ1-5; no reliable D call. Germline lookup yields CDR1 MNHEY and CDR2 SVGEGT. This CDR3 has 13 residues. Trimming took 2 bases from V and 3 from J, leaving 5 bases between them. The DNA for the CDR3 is TGTGCCAGCAGTTACATGTACAATCAGCCCCAGCATTTT. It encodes CASSYMYNQPQHF.

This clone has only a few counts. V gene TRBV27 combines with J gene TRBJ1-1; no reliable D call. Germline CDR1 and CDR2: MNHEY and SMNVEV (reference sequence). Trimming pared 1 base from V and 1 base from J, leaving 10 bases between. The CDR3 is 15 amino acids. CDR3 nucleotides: TGTGCCAGCAGTTTATGGTATACCAGGAACACTGAAGCTTTCTTT. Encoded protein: CASSLWYTRNTEAFF.

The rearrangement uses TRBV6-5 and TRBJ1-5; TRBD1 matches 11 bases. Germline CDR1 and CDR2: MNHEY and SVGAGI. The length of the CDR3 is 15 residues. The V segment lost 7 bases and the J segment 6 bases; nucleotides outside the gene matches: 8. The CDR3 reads CASTAGQGGGQPQHF. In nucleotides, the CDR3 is TGTGCCAGCACCGCGGGACAGGGGGGAGGTCAGCCCCAGCATTTT.

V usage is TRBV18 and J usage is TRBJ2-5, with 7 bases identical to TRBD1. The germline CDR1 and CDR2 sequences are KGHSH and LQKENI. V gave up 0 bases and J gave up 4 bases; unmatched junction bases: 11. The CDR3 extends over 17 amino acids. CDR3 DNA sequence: TGTGCCAGCTCACCACCGAACCTCGACAGGGTCGGAGAGACCCAGTACTTC. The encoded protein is CASSPPNLDRVGETQYF. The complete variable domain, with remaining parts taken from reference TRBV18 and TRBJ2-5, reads NAGVMQNPRHLVRRRGQEARLRCSPMKGHSHVYWYRQLPEEGLKFMVYLQKENIIDESGMPKERFSAEFPKEGPSILRIQQVVRGDSAAYFCASSPPNLDRVGETQYFGPGTRLLVL.

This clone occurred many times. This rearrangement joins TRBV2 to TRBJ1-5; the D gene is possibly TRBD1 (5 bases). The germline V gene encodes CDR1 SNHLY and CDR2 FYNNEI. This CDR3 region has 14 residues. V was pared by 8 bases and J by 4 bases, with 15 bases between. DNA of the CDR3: TGTGCCAGCGCGCGCAGGGAGGGGAATCAGCCCCAGCATTTT. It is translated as CASARREGNQPQHF.

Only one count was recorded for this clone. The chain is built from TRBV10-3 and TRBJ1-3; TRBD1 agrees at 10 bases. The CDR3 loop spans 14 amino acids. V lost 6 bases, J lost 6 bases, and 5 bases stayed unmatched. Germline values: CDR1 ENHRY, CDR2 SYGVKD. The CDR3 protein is CAISATGGENTIYF. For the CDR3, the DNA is TGTGCCATCAGCGCGACAGGGGGCGAAAACACCATATATTTT.

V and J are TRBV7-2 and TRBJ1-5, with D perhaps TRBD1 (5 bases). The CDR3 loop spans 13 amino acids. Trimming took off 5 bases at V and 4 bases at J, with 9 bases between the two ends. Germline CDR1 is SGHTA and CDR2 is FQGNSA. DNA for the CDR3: TGTGCCAGCAGCATCGACAGAAATCAGCCCCAGCATTTT. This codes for CASSIDRNQPQHF.

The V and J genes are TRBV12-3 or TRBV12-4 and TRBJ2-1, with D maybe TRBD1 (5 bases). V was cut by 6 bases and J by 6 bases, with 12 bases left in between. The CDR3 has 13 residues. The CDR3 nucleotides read TGTGCCAGCAGCCCACCAGGGTTCAATGAGCAGTTCTTC. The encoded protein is CASSPPGFNEQFF.

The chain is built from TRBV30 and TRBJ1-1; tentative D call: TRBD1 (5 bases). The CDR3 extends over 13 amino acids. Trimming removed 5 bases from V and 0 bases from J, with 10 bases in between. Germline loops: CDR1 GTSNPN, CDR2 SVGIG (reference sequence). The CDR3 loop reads CAWGGGLNTEAFF. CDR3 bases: TGTGCCTGGGGGGGAGGACTGAACACTGAAGCTTTCTTT.

CDR3 in amino acids: CSVEERRRAGTGELFF. The CDR3 DNA follows: TGCAGCGTTGAAGAGAGGAGGAGGGCAGGGACCGGGGAGCTGTTTTTT. This chain links TRBV29-1 with TRBJ2-2; perhaps TRBD2 as D (6 bases). The CDR3 covers 16 residues. Trimming left V 0 bases short and J 5 bases short, with 16 bases between. Germline lookup yields CDR1 SQVTM and CDR2 ANQGSEA.